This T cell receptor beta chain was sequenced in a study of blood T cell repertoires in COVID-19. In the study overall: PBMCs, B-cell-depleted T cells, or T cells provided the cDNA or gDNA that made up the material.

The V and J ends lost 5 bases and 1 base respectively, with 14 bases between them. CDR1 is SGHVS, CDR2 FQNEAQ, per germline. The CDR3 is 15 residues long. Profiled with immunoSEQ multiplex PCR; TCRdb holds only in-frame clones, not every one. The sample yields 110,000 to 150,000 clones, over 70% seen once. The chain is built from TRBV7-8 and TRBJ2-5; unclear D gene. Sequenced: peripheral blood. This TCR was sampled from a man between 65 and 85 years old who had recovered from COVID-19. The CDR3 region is CASSPRPPGQETQYF. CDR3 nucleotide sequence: TGTGCCAGCAGCCCTCGGCCCCCAGGCCAAGAGACCCAGTACTTC.